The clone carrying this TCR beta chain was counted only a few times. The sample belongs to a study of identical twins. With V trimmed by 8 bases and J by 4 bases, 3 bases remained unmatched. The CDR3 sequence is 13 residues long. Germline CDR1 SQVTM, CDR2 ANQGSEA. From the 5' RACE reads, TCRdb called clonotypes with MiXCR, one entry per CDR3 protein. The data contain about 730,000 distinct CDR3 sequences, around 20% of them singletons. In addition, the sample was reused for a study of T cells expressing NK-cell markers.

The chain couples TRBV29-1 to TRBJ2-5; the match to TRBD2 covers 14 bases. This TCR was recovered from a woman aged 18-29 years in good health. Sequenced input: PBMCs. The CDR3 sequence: CSTGTSGRETQYF. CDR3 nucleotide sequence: TGCAGCACCGGGACTAGCGGGAGAGAGACCCAGTACTTC.